These T cell receptor beta chains were read from a single sample in a study of blood T cell repertoires in COVID-19. TCRdb's table, derived via immunoSEQ multiplex PCR, lists solely in-frame clones and lacks some. The repertoire includes about 200,000 clones, 75% to 90% of them detected once, and roughly 8.2% sits in the top ten. The sequenced sample was peripheral blood. Source of these receptors: a woman older than 75 with COVID-19, enrolled during active disease. CDR3s include the opening cysteine and the closing phenylalanine or tryptophan. D genes are given only for firm matches. Part of the rows lack a size; the others show once, few, many or a class for expanded clones.

abundance: .
len: 14
j_gene: TRBJ2-7
v_gene: TRBV3-1/TRBV3-2
d_gene: TRBD2
CDR3aa: CASGVAGGTYEQYF
CDR3nt: TGTGCCAGCGGGGTAGCGGGGGGGACCTACGAGCAGTACTTC

abundance: .
len: 12
j_gene: TRBJ2-3
v_gene: TRBV19
d_gene: .
CDR3aa: CASSEGADTQYF
CDR3nt: TGTGCCAGTAGTGAGGGGGCAGATACGCAGTATTTT

abundance: .
len: 12
j_gene: TRBJ1-1
v_gene: TRBV6-1
d_gene: .
CDR3aa: CASSERAEQAFF
CDR3nt: TGTGCCAGCAGTGAGAGGGCCGAACAGGCTTTCTTT

abundance: .
len: 15
j_gene: TRBJ1-5
v_gene: TRBV12-5
d_gene: TRBD1
CDR3aa: CASGQTGGPYQPQHF
CDR3nt: TGTGCTAGTGGTCAGACAGGGGGGCCATATCAGCCCCAGCATTTT

abundance: .
len: 14
j_gene: TRBJ1-1
v_gene: TRBV10-2
d_gene: .
CDR3aa: CASSEWGGNTEAFF
CDR3nt: TGCGCCAGCAGTGAGTGGGGGGGGAACACTGAAGCTTTCTTT

abundance: once
len: 15
j_gene: TRBJ1-2
v_gene: TRBV19
d_gene: TRBD1
CDR3aa: CASSIQNRGHYGYTF
CDR3nt: TGTGCCAGTAGTATCCAGAACAGGGGGCACTATGGCTACACCTTC

abundance: .
len: 15
j_gene: TRBJ1-6
v_gene: TRBV5-1
d_gene: .
CDR3aa: CASSSQGGYNSPLHF
CDR3nt: TGCGCCAGCAGTTCCCAGGGAGGGTATAATTCACCCCTCCACTTT

abundance: .
len: 14
j_gene: TRBJ2-7
v_gene: TRBV5-4
d_gene: TRBD2
CDR3aa: CASSLSGIAGEQYF
CDR3nt: TGTGCCAGCAGCCTAAGCGGGATAGCAGGGGAGCAGTACTTC

abundance: .
len: 16
j_gene: TRBJ1-1
v_gene: TRBV10-3
d_gene: .
CDR3aa: CAISEWGLAMNTEAFF
CDR3nt: TGTGCCATCAGTGAGTGGGGACTGGCGATGAACACTGAAGCTTTCTTT

abundance: .
len: 14
j_gene: TRBJ1-2
v_gene: TRBV9
d_gene: .
CDR3aa: CASSVGWGGYGYTF
CDR3nt: TGTGCCAGCAGCGTAGGATGGGGCGGCTATGGCTACACCTTC

abundance: few
len: 14
j_gene: TRBJ1-6
v_gene: TRBV3-1/TRBV3-2
d_gene: .
CDR3aa: CASSQQAYNSPLHF
CDR3nt: TGTGCCAGCAGTCAACAGGCCTATAATTCACCCCTCCACTTT

abundance: .
len: 16
j_gene: TRBJ2-1
v_gene: TRBV7-2
d_gene: TRBD2
CDR3aa: CASRQDSGRHSNEQFF
CDR3nt: TGTGCCAGCAGACAAGACAGCGGGAGACACAGCAATGAGCAGTTCTTC

abundance: few
len: 16
j_gene: TRBJ2-7
v_gene: TRBV6-2/TRBV6-3
d_gene: TRBD2
CDR3aa: CASSFPLAGSSYEQYF
CDR3nt: TGTGCCAGCAGTTTCCCGCTAGCGGGTAGCTCCTACGAGCAGTACTTC

abundance: .
len: 15
j_gene: TRBJ2-2
v_gene: TRBV6-6
d_gene: .
CDR3aa: CASRIGGRGTGELFF
CDR3nt: TGTGCCAGCAGAATAGGAGGGAGAGGGACCGGGGAGCTGTTTTTT

abundance: few
len: 13
j_gene: TRBJ2-7
v_gene: TRBV12-3/TRBV12-4
d_gene: TRBD1
CDR3aa: CASSHGQGYEQYF
CDR3nt: TGTGCCAGCAGCCATGGACAGGGGTACGAGCAGTACTTC

abundance: .
len: 14
j_gene: TRBJ2-7
v_gene: TRBV6-2/TRBV6-3
d_gene: .
CDR3aa: CASSQIYPVPRQYF
CDR3nt: TGTGCCAGCAGCCAAATATACCCGGTCCCTCGGCAGTACTTC

abundance: .
len: 13
j_gene: TRBJ1-1
v_gene: TRBV10-2
d_gene: .
CDR3aa: CASRDNWNTEAFF
CDR3nt: TGCGCCAGCAGGGACAATTGGAACACTGAAGCTTTCTTT

abundance: .
len: 12
j_gene: TRBJ2-7
v_gene: TRBV12-3/TRBV12-4
d_gene: .
CDR3aa: CASSSSPWEQYF
CDR3nt: TGTGCCAGCAGCTCAAGCCCTTGGGAGCAGTACTTC

abundance: once
len: 13
j_gene: TRBJ1-2
v_gene: TRBV6-5
d_gene: .
CDR3aa: CASKEDGGAGYTF
CDR3nt: TGTGCCAGCAAAGAGGACGGAGGCGCTGGCTACACCTTC

abundance: .
len: 14
j_gene: TRBJ1-1
v_gene: TRBV2
d_gene: TRBD1
CDR3aa: CASSGTGGRTEAFF
CDR3nt: TGTGCCAGCAGTGGTACAGGGGGCCGAACTGAAGCTTTCTTT

abundance: few
len: 13
j_gene: TRBJ1-4
v_gene: TRBV6-5
d_gene: .
CDR3aa: CASSYRFNEKLFF
CDR3nt: TGTGCCAGCAGTTACCGGTTTAATGAAAAACTGTTTTTT

abundance: once
len: 14
j_gene: TRBJ1-2
v_gene: TRBV24-1
d_gene: .
CDR3aa: CATSDATLRRGYTF
CDR3nt: TGTGCCACCAGTGACGCGACTCTCAGGAGGGGCTACACCTTC

abundance: .
len: 15
j_gene: TRBJ1-6
v_gene: TRBV30
d_gene: .
CDR3aa: CAWSSRGLGNSPLHF
CDR3nt: TGTGCCTGGAGCTCCAGGGGTCTCGGGAATTCACCCCTCCACTTT

abundance: .
len: 14
j_gene: TRBJ2-7
v_gene: TRBV18
d_gene: .
CDR3aa: CASSPQGYGSEQYF
CDR3nt: TGTGCCAGCTCACCTCAGGGCTACGGGTCCGAGCAGTACTTC

abundance: .
len: 16
j_gene: TRBJ2-3
v_gene: TRBV5-1
d_gene: .
CDR3aa: CASSSGGLLLTDTQYF
CDR3nt: TGCGCCAGCAGTTCAGGGGGACTCCTTTTAACAGATACGCAGTATTTT

abundance: .
len: 16
j_gene: TRBJ2-4
v_gene: TRBV2
d_gene: .
CDR3aa: CASSGEWLGAKNIQYF
CDR3nt: TGTGCCAGCAGTGGGGAGTGGCTTGGGGCCAAAAACATTCAGTACTTC

abundance: few
len: 13
j_gene: TRBJ1-2
v_gene: TRBV6-4
d_gene: .
CDR3aa: CASSAQGTYGYTF
CDR3nt: TGTGCCAGCAGTGCCCAGGGAACCTATGGCTACACCTTC

abundance: .
len: 14
j_gene: TRBJ1-2
v_gene: TRBV18
d_gene: TRBD1
CDR3aa: CASSQGDRALGYTF
CDR3nt: TGTGCCAGCTCACAGGGGGACAGGGCGCTTGGCTACACCTTC

abundance: .
len: 12
j_gene: TRBJ1-2
v_gene: TRBV29-1
d_gene: TRBD1
CDR3aa: CSVGGGMYGYTF
CDR3nt: TGCAGTGTAGGAGGGGGCATGTATGGCTACACCTTC

abundance: .
len: 12
j_gene: TRBJ2-7
v_gene: TRBV11-2
d_gene: .
CDR3aa: CASSAGPGHQYF
CDR3nt: TGTGCCAGCAGCGCTGGGCCGGGACACCAGTACTTC

abundance: .
len: 19
j_gene: TRBJ1-5
v_gene: TRBV11-3
d_gene: .
CDR3aa: CASSLVCESLLDSNQPQHF
CDR3nt: TGTGCCAGCAGCTTAGTTTGCGAGTCCCTACTTGATAGCAATCAGCCCCAGCATTTT

abundance: .
len: 13
j_gene: TRBJ2-3
v_gene: TRBV6-2/TRBV6-3
d_gene: .
CDR3aa: CASSYSYGDTQYF
CDR3nt: TGTGCCAGCAGTTACTCCTACGGAGATACGCAGTATTTT

abundance: few
len: 15
j_gene: TRBJ2-2
v_gene: TRBV28
d_gene: .
CDR3aa: CASSLWTANTGELFF
CDR3nt: TGTGCCAGCAGTTTATGGACAGCGAACACCGGGGAGCTGTTTTTT

abundance: once
len: 13
j_gene: TRBJ1-1
v_gene: TRBV2
d_gene: .
CDR3aa: CASSERQGYEAFF
CDR3nt: TGTGCCAGCAGTGAACGTCAGGGATATGAAGCTTTCTTT

abundance: .
len: 15
j_gene: TRBJ1-4
v_gene: TRBV5-4
d_gene: .
CDR3aa: CASSVWTATNEKLFF
CDR3nt: TGTGCCAGCAGCGTCTGGACAGCAACTAATGAAAAACTGTTTTTT

abundance: .
len: 14
j_gene: TRBJ1-1
v_gene: TRBV6-5
d_gene: .
CDR3aa: CASSLRQVWTEAFF
CDR3nt: TGTGCCAGCAGCCTCCGGCAGGTTTGGACTGAAGCTTTCTTT

abundance: .
len: 13
j_gene: TRBJ2-7
v_gene: TRBV30
d_gene: .
CDR3aa: CAWKSGLSYEQYF
CDR3nt: TGTGCCTGGAAGAGCGGACTCTCCTACGAGCAGTACTTC

abundance: .
len: 16
j_gene: TRBJ2-5
v_gene: TRBV11-2
d_gene: TRBD1
CDR3aa: CASSHGTGGRQETQYF
CDR3nt: TGTGCCAGCAGCCATGGGACAGGGGGCCGTCAAGAGACCCAGTACTTC

abundance: .
len: 14
j_gene: TRBJ2-5
v_gene: TRBV5-1
d_gene: TRBD1
CDR3aa: CASSSQGVQETQYF
CDR3nt: TGCGCCAGCAGCTCTCAGGGGGTACAAGAGACCCAGTACTTC

abundance: .
len: 16
j_gene: TRBJ2-4
v_gene: TRBV5-1
d_gene: .
CDR3aa: CASSLDGGVAKNIQYF
CDR3nt: TGCGCCAGCAGCTTAGATGGCGGAGTAGCCAAAAACATTCAGTACTTC

abundance: .
len: 16
j_gene: TRBJ2-1
v_gene: TRBV7-8
d_gene: .
CDR3aa: CASSAPGQSSYNEQFF
CDR3nt: TGTGCCAGCAGCGCCCCCGGACAGAGCTCCTACAATGAGCAGTTCTTC

abundance: .
len: 14
j_gene: TRBJ1-2
v_gene: TRBV10-2
d_gene: .
CDR3aa: CASSVRQSAYGYTF
CDR3nt: TGCGCCAGCAGTGTGCGGCAGTCTGCTTATGGCTACACCTTC

abundance: .
len: 15
j_gene: TRBJ2-7
v_gene: TRBV28
d_gene: .
CDR3aa: CASRTTGLSSYEQYF
CDR3nt: TGTGCCAGCAGGACCACAGGCTTATCCTCCTACGAGCAGTACTTC

abundance: .
len: 15
j_gene: TRBJ1-5
v_gene: TRBV18
d_gene: .
CDR3aa: CASSLVAGGNQPQHF
CDR3nt: TGTGCCAGCTCCCTCGTAGCAGGGGGCAATCAGCCCCAGCATTTT

abundance: .
len: 14
j_gene: TRBJ1-6
v_gene: TRBV10-3
d_gene: .
CDR3aa: CAISVNSYNSPLHF
CDR3nt: TGTGCCATCAGCGTGAACAGCTATAATTCACCCCTCCACTTT